This paragraph reports one T cell receptor beta chain. PCR was performed using 60 Vbeta and 13 Jbeta primers. Method: immunoSEQ multiplex PCR; TCRdb's copy keeps in-frame clones and lacks some. Seen here are 140,000 or so clones, more than 75% observed once, and the top ten hold less than 2%. This specimen comes from a study of cytomegalovirus exposure and HLA in healthy donors. Healthy people donating bone marrow made up the donors. The CDR3 loop spans 18 amino acids. With 0 bases clipped from V and 0 bases from J, the junction kept 7 bases outside the gene matches. Germline assignment: CDR1 SGDLS and CDR2 YYNGEE.

Material: PBMCs. The origin of this receptor is a man aged 35 to 55 in good health and CMV-seronegative. This chain links TRBV9 with TRBJ2-1; 9 nucleotides align to TRBD1. The CDR3 DNA reads as TGTGCCAGCAGCGTAGGTGGGACAGGGTCCTTCTCCTACAATGAGCAGTTCTTC. Its translation: CASSVGGTGSFSYNEQFF.